A single sample gave rise to the 20 T cell receptor beta chains below, sequenced in a study of blood T cell repertoires in COVID-19. TCRdb keeps only in-frame clones here, not all; method: immunoSEQ multiplex PCR. The repertoire holds some 190,000 clones, less than 85% seen once, with around 3.5% in the top ten. Sample: PBMCs or T cells enriched from blood (not recorded which). These receptor sequences come from a woman in her twenties or thirties who had recovered from COVID-19.

This clone was detected only once. V and J are TRBV19 and TRBJ2-3; 7 positions match TRBD1. V was pared by 3 bases and J by 4 bases, with 4 bases of the junction left unmatched. Germline CDR1 LNHDA, CDR2 SQIVND (reference sequence). The CDR3 has 14 amino acids. In nucleotides, the CDR3 is TGTGCCAGTAGTATCCGCCAGGGGGCAGATACGCAGTATTTT. Amino acids: CASSIRQGADTQYF.

The V call is TRBV19, the J call TRBJ1-5, with D unresolved. Trimming pared 7 bases from V and 4 bases from J, leaving 17 bases between. Per germline, CDR1 LNHDA and CDR2 SQIVND (reference sequence). The CDR3 is 15 amino acids. The CDR3 is CASTPINSLNQPQHF. The CDR3 bases are TGTGCCAGTACCCCGATAAACAGCCTAAATCAGCCCCAGCATTTT.

The sample holds a few counts of this clone. The V gene is TRBV6-1, the J gene TRBJ2-2; no clear D. Germline assignment: CDR1 MNHNS and CDR2 SASEGT. This CDR3 has 14 amino acids. Trimming took 1 base from V and 6 from J, leaving 9 bases between them. The CDR3 nucleotides are TGTGCCAGCAGTGAAGTTCGGGTCCCCGGGGAGCTGTTTTTT. Translating gives CASSEVRVPGELFF.

The chain has TRBV28 and TRBJ1-1; D gene ambiguous. CDR3 length: 14 amino acids. The V end lost 5 bases, the J end lost 2 bases, and 12 bases lay between the germline ends. CDR1 is MDHEN, CDR2 SYDVKM, per germline. The DNA of the CDR3 is TGTGCCAGCAGTCGCGCTCTTTTAAACACTGAAGCTTTCTTT. Translated: CASSRALLNTEAFF.

The V call is TRBV6-5, the J call TRBJ2-4; no reliable D call. The CDR3 loop spans 15 amino acids. Deletions cut 9 bases from V and 5 bases from J, with 20 bases between. Germline V lookup: CDR1 MNHEY, CDR2 SVGAGI. CDR3 sequence: CARGRRSSSQNIQYF. The CDR3 nucleotides read TGTGCCAGAGGCCGCAGGTCGTCAAGCCAAAACATTCAGTACTTC.

The chain combines TRBV3-1 (or the pseudogene TRBV3-2) with TRBJ1-1; D gene unclear. Per germline, CDR1 LGHDT and CDR2 YNNKEL (reference sequence). There are 15 residues in the CDR3. V lost 2 bases to trimming and J lost 0 bases, with 10 bases between them. The CDR3 loop reads CASSQKSGLNTEAFF. The CDR3 bases are TGTGCCAGCAGCCAAAAGTCAGGCTTGAACACTGAAGCTTTCTTT.

The V gene is TRBV5-1, the J gene TRBJ1-5, with D hard to call. The CDR3 contains 15 residues. Between the trimmed V and J ends, which lost 0 bases and 4 bases, there was a span of 11 bases. Germline V CDR1 and CDR2: SGHRS, YFSETQ. CDR3 DNA: TGCGCCAGCAGCTTGGCCGGCAGCGGGAATCAGCCCCAGCATTTT. Its translation: CASSLAGSGNQPQHF. Complete variable domain (other parts from reference TRBV5-1 and TRBJ1-5): KAGVTQTPRYLIKTRGQQVTLSCSPISGHRSVSWYQQTPGQGLQFLFEYFSETQRNKGNFPGRFSGRQFSNSRSEMNVSTLELGDSALYLCASSLAGSGNQPQHFGDGTRLSIL.

The rearrangement uses TRBV6-5 and TRBJ2-7, with a weak D call TRBD1 (6 bases). CDR3 length: 14 amino acids. Deletions cut 6 bases from V and 4 bases from J, with 16 bases between. Germline CDR1 reads MNHEY; CDR2 reads SVGAGI. The CDR3 sequence is CASRPGQIPYEQYV. For the CDR3, the DNA is TGTGCCAGCAGACCCGGACAGATACCTTACGAGCAGTACGTC.

This chain joins TRBV5-4 and TRBJ2-3, with 14 positions matching TRBD2. CDR3 length: 17 amino acids. Trimming took 3 bases from V and 3 from J; bases not matched to a gene: 6. Germline V gene data show CDR1 as SGHNT and CDR2 as YYREEE (reference sequence). CDR3 coding DNA: TGTGCCAGCAGCTCCGGGACTAGCGGGAGAAATACAGATACGCAGTATTTT. This codes for CASSSGTSGRNTDTQYF.

The V and J genes are TRBV6-4 and TRBJ2-3, with D perhaps matching TRBD2 (7 bases). V was trimmed by 2 bases and J by 6 bases, leaving 9 bases between them. Germline V lookup: CDR1 MRHNA, CDR2 SNTAGT. This CDR3 has 13 amino acids. The CDR3 sequence is CASSDRGADTQYF. CDR3 bases: TGTGCCAGCAGTGACCGGGGGGCCGATACGCAGTATTTT.

This clone was recorded only once. The rearrangement links TRBV6-1 to TRBJ2-7; 8 bases are a match to TRBD2. Germline V gene lookup returns CDR1 MNHNS and CDR2 SASEGT. This CDR3 contains 14 residues. Unmatched junction bases numbered 4, after V lost 3 bases and J lost 3 bases. CDR3 nucleotides: TGTGCCAGCAGTGACCCAGCGGGAGTCTACGAGCAGTACTTC. Protein product: CASSDPAGVYEQYF.

The genes are TRBV20-1 and TRBJ2-2, with 8 nucleotides matching TRBD2. CDR3 size: 14 residues. Looked up from germline, CDR1 is DFQATT and CDR2 is SNEGSKA (reference sequence). Losses at the gene ends were 3 bases for V and 6 bases for J; bases not matched to a gene: 6. The CDR3 is CSASDGGGSGELFF. The CDR3 nucleotides read TGCAGTGCTAGTGACGGGGGGGGCTCCGGGGAGCTGTTTTTT.

V and J are TRBV9 and TRBJ2-1; 9 bases are shared with TRBD2. V was clipped by 4 bases and J by 5 bases; unmatched bases: 7. CDR3 length: 15 residues. The V gene's germline CDR1 is SGDLS and CDR2 YYNGEE. In DNA form, the CDR3 reads TGTGCCAGCAGCCTAGCGGGAATCGGCCACAATGAGCAGTTCTTC. This encodes CASSLAGIGHNEQFF. Full variable domain (missing parts from reference TRBV9 and TRBJ2-1): DSGVTQTPKHLITATGQRVTLRCSPRSGDLSVYWYQQSLDQGLQFLIQYYNGEERAKGNILERFSAQQFPDLHSELNLSSLELGDSALYFCASSLAGIGHNEQFFGPGTRLTVL.

This clone was seen once. The gene calls are TRBV10-3 and TRBJ1-2; 9 nucleotides line up with TRBD1. V lost 4 bases and J lost 5; bases outside the gene matches: 8. This CDR3 region has 15 residues. Germline V gene lookup returns CDR1 ENHRY and CDR2 SYGVKD. In nucleotides, the CDR3 is TGTGCCATCAGTGGAGAGACAGGGGGTAGTTATGGCTACACCTTC. Protein product: CAISGETGGSYGYTF.

The rearrangement uses TRBV25-1 and TRBJ1-6; 8 bases fit TRBD1. This CDR3 is 14 amino acids long. Germline V CDR1 and CDR2: MGHDK, SYGVNS. V was pared by 8 bases and J by 9 bases, with 9 bases of the junction left unmatched. CDR3 in amino acids: CASLPPGGFSPLHF. The CDR3 DNA sequence: TGTGCCAGCCTGCCGCCAGGGGGCTTTTCACCCCTCCACTTT.

The rearrangement uses TRBV28 and TRBJ1-2; D gene ambiguous. The CDR3 sequence is 11 residues long. The germline V gene encodes CDR1 MDHEN and CDR2 SYDVKM. Trimming shortened V by 4 bases and J by 7 bases, and 7 bases separated the two germline ends. The CDR3: CASSSWPGYTF. CDR3 nucleotide sequence: TGTGCCAGCAGTTCTTGGCCTGGCTACACCTTC.

The J gene is TRBJ2-1, the V gene TRBV19; TRBD2 agrees at 7 bases. V shed 2 bases, J shed 0 bases, and the junction held 7 bases outside the gene matches. Per germline, CDR1 LNHDA and CDR2 SQIVND (reference sequence). The CDR3 runs 17 residues. CDR3 sequence reads: CASSISRGGSSYNEQFF. As DNA, the CDR3 is TGTGCCAGTAGTATATCTAGGGGCGGGAGCTCCTACAATGAGCAGTTCTTC.

The chain employs TRBV28 and TRBJ1-1; the match to TRBD1 covers 7 bases. This CDR3 is built from 17 residues. The germline V gene encodes CDR1 MDHEN and CDR2 SYDVKM. V gave up 2 bases and J gave up 1 base; unmatched junction bases: 10. In DNA, the CDR3 is TGTGCCAGCAGTTTAGGGACAGAATCCTTAGAGAACACTGAAGCTTTCTTT. Translated, it gives CASSLGTESLENTEAFF.

This sequence joins TRBV2 and TRBJ1-2; weak D call: TRBD1 (6 bases). The CDR3 has 14 amino acids. Trimming removed 8 bases at V and 7 bases at J, with 20 bases between. Looked up from germline, CDR1 is SNHLY and CDR2 is FYNNEI. CDR3 region: CASRWAGEVGGYTF. The CDR3, as DNA: TGTGCCAGCCGATGGGCAGGGGAAGTCGGTGGCTACACCTTC.

V usage is TRBV5-1 and J usage is TRBJ2-2; 7 bases map to TRBD1. The trim removed 2 bases at V and 4 bases at J, leaving 5 bases unmatched. Germline CDR1 is SGHRS and CDR2 is YFSETQ. The length of the CDR3 is 15 residues. CDR3 coding DNA: TGCGCCAGCAGCTTAGGGACAGCGCCCACCGGGGAGCTGTTTTTT. Amino acids: CASSLGTAPTGELFF.